These T cell receptor beta chains were read from a single sample in a study of control samples from healthy donors and cancer patients. The assay was immunoSEQ multiplex PCR, and TCRdb's table has in-frame clones only and misses some. The sample carries about 140,000 clones, 75% to 95% recorded once. The sample was blood. These TCRs come from a man younger than 30 in good health. Both conserved end residues are part of each CDR3. Each record gives: V gene, D gene, CDR3 length, J gene, clone size, CDR3 DNA, CDR3 protein. D genes are given only for firm matches. The size field is filled for only some rows; it gives once, few, many or a size class.

v_call: TRBV7-9
d_call: .
cdr3_length: 15
j_call: TRBJ1-6
clone_size: .
cdr3_nt: TGTGCCAGCAGCGACACAGAGAGGGGAGGATCACCCCTCCACTTT
cdr3_aa: CASSDTERGGSPLHF

v_call: TRBV28
d_call: .
cdr3_length: 11
j_call: TRBJ1-2
clone_size: .
cdr3_nt: TGTGCCAGCAGTGGCATGGGTGGCTACACCTTC
cdr3_aa: CASSGMGGYTF

v_call: TRBV3-1/TRBV3-2
d_call: .
cdr3_length: 15
j_call: TRBJ2-4
clone_size: .
cdr3_nt: TGTGCCAGAAGGGACACAGACACAATCAAAAACATTCAGTACTTC
cdr3_aa: CARRDTDTIKNIQYF

v_call: TRBV3-1/TRBV3-2
d_call: .
cdr3_length: 16
j_call: TRBJ2-3
clone_size: .
cdr3_nt: TGTGCCAGCAGCCAAGCCGGGGACTCCAGCACAGATACGCAGTATTTT
cdr3_aa: CASSQAGDSSTDTQYF

v_call: TRBV3-1/TRBV3-2
d_call: TRBD2
cdr3_length: 15
j_call: TRBJ2-1
clone_size: .
cdr3_nt: TGTGCCAGCAGTTCGGGACTAGCGGTATACAATGAGCAGTTCTTC
cdr3_aa: CASSSGLAVYNEQFF

v_call: TRBV6-5
d_call: .
cdr3_length: 14
j_call: TRBJ1-2
clone_size: .
cdr3_nt: TGTGCCAGCAGGGCCCTCACGGAATACTATGGCTACACCTTC
cdr3_aa: CASRALTEYYGYTF

v_call: TRBV19
d_call: .
cdr3_length: 13
j_call: TRBJ2-7
clone_size: .
cdr3_nt: TGTGCCAGTAGTATAGGCCCCCACTACGAGCAGTACTTC
cdr3_aa: CASSIGPHYEQYF

v_call: TRBV30
d_call: TRBD2
cdr3_length: 11
j_call: TRBJ2-7
clone_size: few
cdr3_nt: TGTGCCTGGAGTTTCGCGGGGGGCCCCCTTTTC
cdr3_aa: CAWSFAGGPLF

v_call: TRBV5-1
d_call: TRBD1
cdr3_length: 13
j_call: TRBJ1-6
clone_size: once
cdr3_nt: TGCGCCAGCCGTGACAGGGGGGAGTCACCCCTCCACTTT
cdr3_aa: CASRDRGESPLHF

v_call: TRBV4-3
d_call: .
cdr3_length: 13
j_call: TRBJ1-2
clone_size: .
cdr3_nt: TGCGCCAGCAGCCAAGTTGGTGGGGGCGGCTACACCTTC
cdr3_aa: CASSQVGGGGYTF

v_call: TRBV29-1
d_call: .
cdr3_length: 11
j_call: TRBJ2-3
clone_size: once
cdr3_nt: TGCAGCGTTGTAGGCACAGATACGCAGTATTTT
cdr3_aa: CSVVGTDTQYF

v_call: TRBV7-2
d_call: .
cdr3_length: 16
j_call: TRBJ2-7
clone_size: .
cdr3_nt: TGTGCCAGCAGCCCCCAGGGGCTTCCCTTCTCCTACGAGCAGTACTTC
cdr3_aa: CASSPQGLPFSYEQYF

v_call: TRBV15
d_call: .
cdr3_length: 15
j_call: TRBJ1-1
clone_size: few
cdr3_nt: TGTGCCACCAGCAGAGATGTTGGAGGGTACACTGAAGCTTTCTTT
cdr3_aa: CATSRDVGGYTEAFF

v_call: TRBV18
d_call: TRBD1
cdr3_length: 19
j_call: TRBJ2-2
clone_size: .
cdr3_nt: TGTGCCAGCTCACCACCACCGACAGGGGGCCTAACCTGGGCCGGGGAGCTGTTTTTT
cdr3_aa: CASSPPPTGGLTWAGELFF

v_call: TRBV7-9
d_call: .
cdr3_length: 14
j_call: TRBJ2-5
clone_size: .
cdr3_nt: TGTGCCAGCAGCTTTGAGGGGGGTAGGGAGACCCAGTACTTC
cdr3_aa: CASSFEGGRETQYF

v_call: TRBV10-3
d_call: .
cdr3_length: 13
j_call: TRBJ2-7
clone_size: .
cdr3_nt: TGTGCCATCAGTGAGAAGGGCCCCCTCGAGCAGTACTTC
cdr3_aa: CAISEKGPLEQYF